This T cell receptor (beta chain) appears in the sequencing data of a study of blood T cell repertoires in COVID-19. Whole-study context: Italy, Spain and the United States were the sources of the convalescent and acute COVID-19 samples. T cells, B-cell-depleted T cells, or PBMCs supplied cDNA or gDNA.

This CDR3 is built from 20 residues. V shed 4 bases and J 3 bases; nucleotides not matched to a gene: 20. CDR1 and CDR2 (germline): SGHVS, FQNEAQ. Profiling relied on immunoSEQ multiplex PCR, and the TCRdb table lists in-frame clones only, not all of them. The table has under 250,000 clones, approximately 87% seen once. The sequence was collected from a woman between 70 and 85 years old with active or convalescent COVID-19. Material: peripheral blood. The genes are TRBV7-8 and TRBJ2-5, with 10 bases identical to TRBD2. The CDR3 is CASSSRYQAGGPYSKETQYF. The CDR3 DNA is TGTGCCAGCAGCTCCCGGTATCAAGCGGGAGGGCCTTACTCCAAAGAGACCCAGTACTTC.